Listed below are T cell receptor beta chains from one sample, sequenced in a study of T-cell reconstitution after alpha-beta-depleted transplantation in children. Each CDR3 protein gets one entry after TCRdb re-called the PCR reads with MiXCR. This table has some 500,000 distinct CDR3 sequences, about 16% appearing once. Material: PBMCs from the stem cell graft donor, obtained from the stem cell graft. These receptors all stem from a human donor who donated a stem cell graft to a child with acute lymphoblastic leukemia. The CDR3 runs from the conserved cysteine through the conserved F or W. The order of the fields is clone size, V gene, D gene, J gene, CDR3 DNA, CDR3 protein. The D gene is left open where the match is weak. Clone size appears in some rows only: once, few, many, or a class for an expanded clone.

>-|TRBV19|-|TRBJ2-2
TGTGCCAGTAGTTCAGAGGACCGCCGGTGGACCGGGGAGCTGTTTTTT
CASSSEDRRWTGELFF
>-|TRBV6-5|TRBD2|TRBJ2-7
TGTGCCAGCAGTTCTCGAAGCGGGGGTTCCTACGAGCAGTACTTC
CASSSRSGGSYEQYF
>-|TRBV9|-|TRBJ2-5
TGTGCCAGCAGCGAGGGCCCAAGGGGACAAGAGACCCAGTACTTC
CASSEGPRGQETQYF
>few|TRBV29-1|-|TRBJ1-2
TGCAGCGTTGAAGAAGCTAACTATGGCTACACCTTC
CSVEEANYGYTF
>-|TRBV27|-|TRBJ2-7
TGTGCCAGCAGTTTATACGGGCAGGGGATCGAGCAGTACTTC
CASSLYGQGIEQYF
>few|TRBV24-1|-|TRBJ2-3
TGTGCCACCAGTGATTCCGGGACTTTCCTCACAGATACGCAGTATTTT
CATSDSGTFLTDTQYF
>few|TRBV28|-|TRBJ2-1
TGTGCCAGCAGTTTATCCCCGGGGCAATACAATGAGCAGTTCTTC
CASSLSPGQYNEQFF
>few|TRBV19|-|TRBJ1-1
TGTGCCAGTAGGGGTCCTGAAGCTTTCTTT
CASRGPEAFF
>-|TRBV20-1|-|TRBJ1-6
TGCAGTGCTAGATTTACAGGGAATTCACCCCTCCACTTT
CSARFTGNSPLHF
>-|TRBV5-6|-|TRBJ1-5
TGTGCCAGCAGCTTTACAGGTGGCAATCAGCCCCAGCATTTT
CASSFTGGNQPQHF
>few|TRBV6-6|TRBD2|TRBJ2-5
TGTGCCAGCACCATAGCGGGCGAGACCCAGTACTTC
CASTIAGETQYF